Listed below are T cell receptor beta chains from one sample, sequenced in a study of T cell responses to AZD1222 COVID-19 vaccine. Profiling relied on immunoSEQ multiplex PCR, and the TCRdb table lists in-frame clones only, not all of them. The data show about 180,000 clones, with approximately 94% seen just once and under 2% held by the top ten. Sample: peripheral blood, taken 28 days after the second AZD1222 dose. The receptors derive from an adult who received the AZD1222 COVID-19 vaccine. Both conserved end residues are part of each CDR3. A D gene is named only where the DNA matches it firmly.

j_gene: TRBJ2-5; v_gene: TRBV7-9; d_gene: TRBD1; CDR3aa: CASTPEDWTGGETQYF; CDR3nt: TGTGCCAGCACCCCCGAGGACTGGACAGGGGGAGAGACCCAGTACTTC
j_gene: TRBJ2-5; v_gene: TRBV13; d_gene: .; CDR3aa: CASSLGVRLETQYF; CDR3nt: TGTGCCAGCAGCTTAGGGGTTAGGTTGGAGACCCAGTACTTC
j_gene: TRBJ1-1; v_gene: TRBV5-6; d_gene: TRBD1; CDR3aa: CASTSDRGRGAFF; CDR3nt: TGTGCCAGCACCTCGGACAGGGGACGGGGAGCTTTCTTT
j_gene: TRBJ1-1; v_gene: TRBV10-3; d_gene: .; CDR3aa: CAISPSRLANTEAFF; CDR3nt: TGTGCCATCAGCCCAAGCCGCCTTGCGAACACTGAAGCTTTCTTT
j_gene: TRBJ2-3; v_gene: TRBV5-1; d_gene: TRBD1; CDR3aa: CASSLPKTGGSTDTQYF; CDR3nt: TGCGCCAGCAGCTTGCCAAAGACAGGGGGCAGCACAGATACGCAGTATTTT
j_gene: TRBJ2-7; v_gene: TRBV7-6; d_gene: .; CDR3aa: CASSLAGADGGEQYF; CDR3nt: TGTGCCAGCAGCTTAGCGGGGGCCGATGGAGGCGAGCAGTACTTC
j_gene: TRBJ1-3; v_gene: TRBV18; d_gene: .; CDR3aa: CASSPQSSGNTIYF; CDR3nt: TGTGCCAGCTCACCACAGAGCTCTGGAAACACCATATATTTT
j_gene: TRBJ1-4; v_gene: TRBV11-2; d_gene: .; CDR3aa: CASSAVGRRNEKLFF; CDR3nt: TGTGCCAGCAGCGCCGTTGGACGGCGGAATGAAAAACTGTTTTTT
j_gene: TRBJ1-4; v_gene: TRBV5-1; d_gene: TRBD1; CDR3aa: CASSLVRTGSEKLFF; CDR3nt: TGCGCCAGCAGCTTGGTACGGACAGGGAGTGAAAAACTGTTTTTT
j_gene: TRBJ2-7; v_gene: TRBV11-3; d_gene: .; CDR3aa: CASSLAQDTYF; CDR3nt: TGTGCCAGCAGCTTAGCCCAGGACACGTACTTC